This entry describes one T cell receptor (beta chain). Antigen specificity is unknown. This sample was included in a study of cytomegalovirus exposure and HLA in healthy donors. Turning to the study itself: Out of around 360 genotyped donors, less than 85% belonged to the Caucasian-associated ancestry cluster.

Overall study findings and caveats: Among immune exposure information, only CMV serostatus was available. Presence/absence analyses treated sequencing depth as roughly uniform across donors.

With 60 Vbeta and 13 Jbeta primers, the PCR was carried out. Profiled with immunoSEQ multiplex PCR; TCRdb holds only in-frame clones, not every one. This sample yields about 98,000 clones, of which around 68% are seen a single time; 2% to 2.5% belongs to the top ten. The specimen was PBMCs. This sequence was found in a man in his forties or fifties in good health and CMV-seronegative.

CDR3 loop: CASSSPGLTYGYTF. The CDR3 DNA reads TGTGCCAGCAGTTCCCCCGGGTTGACCTATGGCTACACCTTC. The chain is built from TRBV28 and TRBJ1-2, with unresolved D. CDR1 and CDR2 (germline): MDHEN, SYDVKM. V lost 4 bases and J 4 bases, leaving 13 bases between the germline ends. The CDR3 loop spans 14 amino acids.